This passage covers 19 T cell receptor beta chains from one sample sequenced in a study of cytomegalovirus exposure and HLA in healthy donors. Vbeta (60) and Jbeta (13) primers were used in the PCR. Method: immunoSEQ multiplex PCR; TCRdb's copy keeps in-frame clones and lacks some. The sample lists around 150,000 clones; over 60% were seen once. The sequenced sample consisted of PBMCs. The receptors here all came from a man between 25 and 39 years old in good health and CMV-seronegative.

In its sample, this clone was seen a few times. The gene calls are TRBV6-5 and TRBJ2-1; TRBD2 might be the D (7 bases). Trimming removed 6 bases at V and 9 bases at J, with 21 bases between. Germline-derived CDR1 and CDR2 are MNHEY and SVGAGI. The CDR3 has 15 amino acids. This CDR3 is CASSPRTAQRGEQFF. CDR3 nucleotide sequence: TGTGCCAGCAGCCCCCGGACAGCTCAGCGGGGTGAGCAGTTCTTC.

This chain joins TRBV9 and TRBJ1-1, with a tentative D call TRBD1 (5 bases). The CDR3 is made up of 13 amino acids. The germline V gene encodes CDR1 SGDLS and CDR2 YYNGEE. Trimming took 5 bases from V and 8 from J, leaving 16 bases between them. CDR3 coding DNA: TGTGCCAGCAGTTCAGCGGGGCGCATCGAAGCTTTCTTT. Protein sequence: CASSSAGRIEAFF.

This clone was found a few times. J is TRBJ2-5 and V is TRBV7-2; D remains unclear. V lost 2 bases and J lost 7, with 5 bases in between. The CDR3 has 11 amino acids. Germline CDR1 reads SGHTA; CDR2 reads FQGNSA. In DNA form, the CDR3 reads TGTGCCAGCAGCTTAACCGGGACCCAGTACTTC. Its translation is CASSLTGTQYF.

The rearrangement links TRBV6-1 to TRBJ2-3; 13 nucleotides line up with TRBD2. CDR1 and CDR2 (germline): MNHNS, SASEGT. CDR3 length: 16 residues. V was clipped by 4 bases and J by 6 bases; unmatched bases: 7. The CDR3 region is CASSVTSGGYWDTQYF. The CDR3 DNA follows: TGTGCCAGCAGTGTGACTAGCGGGGGGTATTGGGATACGCAGTATTTT.

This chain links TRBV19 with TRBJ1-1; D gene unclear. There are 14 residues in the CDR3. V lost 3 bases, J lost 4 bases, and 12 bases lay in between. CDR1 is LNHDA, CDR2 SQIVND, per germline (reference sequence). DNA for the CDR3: TGTGCCAGTAGTATGGCAGGTGGATCCACTGAAGCTTTCTTT. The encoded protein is CASSMAGGSTEAFF. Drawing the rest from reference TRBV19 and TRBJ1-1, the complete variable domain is DGGITQSPKYLFRKEGQNVTLSCEQNLNHDAMYWYRQDPGQGLRLIYYSQIVNDFQKGDIAEGYSVSREKKESFPLTVTSAQKNPTAFYLCASSMAGGSTEAFFGQGTRLTVV.

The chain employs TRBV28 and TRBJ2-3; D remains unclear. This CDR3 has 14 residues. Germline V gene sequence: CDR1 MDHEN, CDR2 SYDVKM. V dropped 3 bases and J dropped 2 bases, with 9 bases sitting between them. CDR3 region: CASSFGQLTDTQYF. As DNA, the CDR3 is TGTGCCAGCAGTTTTGGGCAACTCACAGATACGCAGTATTTT.

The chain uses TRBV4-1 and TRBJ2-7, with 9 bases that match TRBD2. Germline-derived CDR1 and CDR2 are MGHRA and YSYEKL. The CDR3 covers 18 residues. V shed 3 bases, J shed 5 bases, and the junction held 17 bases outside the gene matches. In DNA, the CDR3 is TGCGCCAGCAGCCAGCCCGGTAGAAAGCTAGCGGGAAGACACGAGCAGTACTTC. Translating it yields CASSQPGRKLAGRHEQYF.

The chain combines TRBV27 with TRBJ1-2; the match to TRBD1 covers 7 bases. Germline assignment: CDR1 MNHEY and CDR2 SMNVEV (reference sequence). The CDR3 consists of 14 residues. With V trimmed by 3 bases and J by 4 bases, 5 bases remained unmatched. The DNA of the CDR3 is TGTGCCAGCAGTTTTTTGGGGGACAGCTATGGCTACACCTTC. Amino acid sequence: CASSFLGDSYGYTF.

The CDR3 region is CACPQQTGGYGYTF. The CDR3, as DNA: TGTGCCTGCCCACAGCAGACAGGGGGCTATGGCTACACCTTC. V is TRBV30 and J is TRBJ1-2; 9 nucleotides match TRBD1. Germline CDR1 reads GTSNPN; CDR2 reads SVGIG (reference sequence). Trimming at V came to 6 bases and at J to 4 bases, leaving 9 bases not matched to a gene. The CDR3 loop spans 14 amino acids. The complete variable domain, with remaining parts taken from reference TRBV30 and TRBJ1-2, reads SQTIHQWPATLVQPVGSPLSLECTVEGTSNPNLYWYRQAAGRGLQLLFYSVGIGQISSEVPQNLSASRPQDRQFILSSKKLLLSDSGFYLCACPQQTGGYGYTFGSGTRLTVV.

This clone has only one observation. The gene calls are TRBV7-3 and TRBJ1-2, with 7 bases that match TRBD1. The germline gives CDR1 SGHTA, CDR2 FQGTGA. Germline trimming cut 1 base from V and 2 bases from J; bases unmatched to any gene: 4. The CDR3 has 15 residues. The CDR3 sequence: CASSLMGQTNYGYTF. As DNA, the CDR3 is TGTGCCAGCAGCTTAATGGGACAGACAAACTATGGCTACACCTTC.

The CDR3 reads CASSYSNPGEQYF. The CDR3 DNA reads TGTGCCAGCAGTTACTCGAATCCGGGGGAGCAGTACTTC. The V call is TRBV6-5, the J call TRBJ2-7; the D gene is possibly TRBD2 (5 bases). V was trimmed by 0 bases and J by 7 bases, leaving 10 bases between them. The CDR3 contains 13 residues. Germline V gene lookup returns CDR1 MNHEY and CDR2 SVGAGI.

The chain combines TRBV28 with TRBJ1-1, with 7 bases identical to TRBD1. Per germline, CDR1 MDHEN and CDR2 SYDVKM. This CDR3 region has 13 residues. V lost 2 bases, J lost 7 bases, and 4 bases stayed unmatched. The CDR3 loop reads CASSLPGQREAFF. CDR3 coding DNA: TGTGCCAGCAGTTTACCGGGACAGCGTGAAGCTTTCTTT.

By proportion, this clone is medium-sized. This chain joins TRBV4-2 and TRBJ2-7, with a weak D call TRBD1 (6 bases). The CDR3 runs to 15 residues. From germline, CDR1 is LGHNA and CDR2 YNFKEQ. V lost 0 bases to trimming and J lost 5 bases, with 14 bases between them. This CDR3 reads CASSQDEQGFNEQYF. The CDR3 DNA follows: TGTGCCAGCAGCCAAGACGAGCAGGGGTTCAACGAGCAGTACTTC.

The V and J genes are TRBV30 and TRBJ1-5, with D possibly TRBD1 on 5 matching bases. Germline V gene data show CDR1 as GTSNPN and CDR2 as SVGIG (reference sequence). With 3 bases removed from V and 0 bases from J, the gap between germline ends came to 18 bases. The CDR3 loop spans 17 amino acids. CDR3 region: CAWSPSRGPYSNQPQHF. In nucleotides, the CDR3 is TGTGCCTGGAGCCCATCAAGGGGCCCATATAGCAATCAGCCCCAGCATTTT.

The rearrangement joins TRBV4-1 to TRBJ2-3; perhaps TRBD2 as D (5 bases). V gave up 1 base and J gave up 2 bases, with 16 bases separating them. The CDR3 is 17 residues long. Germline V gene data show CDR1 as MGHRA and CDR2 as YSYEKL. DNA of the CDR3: TGCGCCAGCAGCCAAGTTTTGGGAGTTCGGGACACAGATACGCAGTATTTT. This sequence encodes CASSQVLGVRDTDTQYF.

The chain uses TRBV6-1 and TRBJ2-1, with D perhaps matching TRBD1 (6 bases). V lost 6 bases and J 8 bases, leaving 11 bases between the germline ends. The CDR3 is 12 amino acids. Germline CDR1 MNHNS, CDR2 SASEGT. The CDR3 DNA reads TGTGCCAGCAGGCCCAGGGGCGATGAGCAGTTCTTC. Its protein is CASRPRGDEQFF.

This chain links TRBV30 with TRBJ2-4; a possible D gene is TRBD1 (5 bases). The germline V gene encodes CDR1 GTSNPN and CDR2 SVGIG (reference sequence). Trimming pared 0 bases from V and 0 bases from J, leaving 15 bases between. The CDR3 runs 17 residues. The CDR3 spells CAWSVGRGYLAKNIQYF. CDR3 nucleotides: TGTGCCTGGAGTGTGGGTAGGGGTTACCTAGCCAAAAACATTCAGTACTTC. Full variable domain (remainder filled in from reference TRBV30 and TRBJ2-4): SQTIHQWPATLVQPVGSPLSLECTVEGTSNPNLYWYRQAAGRGLQLLFYSVGIGQISSEVPQNLSASRPQDRQFILSSKKLLLSDSGFYLCAWSVGRGYLAKNIQYFGAGTRLSVL.

The CDR3 coding sequence is TGTGCCAGCAGTTACGTGGGGACTAGCGGCACCTACGAGCAGTACTTC. Translating gives CASSYVGTSGTYEQYF. The rearrangement links TRBV6-6 to TRBJ2-5; 11 nucleotides agree with TRBD2. The DNA matches TRBJ2-7 better at its end, which makes the J call doubtful. The CDR3 has 16 residues. The germline V gene has CDR1 MNHNY and CDR2 SVGAGI (reference sequence).

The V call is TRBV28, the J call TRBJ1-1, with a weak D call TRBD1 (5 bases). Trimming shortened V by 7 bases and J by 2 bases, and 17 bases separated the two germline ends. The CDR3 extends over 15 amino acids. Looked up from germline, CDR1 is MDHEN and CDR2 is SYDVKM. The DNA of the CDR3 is TGTGCCAGCACCCAAACGAGTCAGGGAAACACTGAAGCTTTCTTT. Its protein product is CASTQTSQGNTEAFF.